The clone carrying this TCR beta chain was seen only a few times. Its antigen remains unidentified. Sorted cells reached over 95% purity in every population. Germline CDR1 MNHEY, CDR2 SMNVEV (reference sequence). With V trimmed by 0 bases and J by 0 bases, 5 bases remained unmatched. CDR3 length equals 18 residues. Reverse transcribing all isolated RNA meant expressed TCRB transcripts were sequenced. TCRdb keeps only in-frame clones here, not all; method: immunoSEQ multiplex PCR. The data hold hundreds of thousands of clones, with 17% observed a single time. The sample is drawn from a study of beta chain features in type 1 diabetes. The wider study: Examination covered 107,917,701 sorted cells spanning all samples.

Overall study results and limits: Sampled from patients, naive, central memory and Treg TCRB repertoires appeared more similar than those sampled from healthy donors. Moderate yet significant TCRB CDR3 shortening was seen in Type 1 diabetes patients in all four CD4+ subsets.

The chain combines TRBV27 with TRBJ2-4; 10 nucleotides line up with TRBD2. Material: naive CD4+ T cells from blood. The clonotype was recovered from a woman under 30 in good health. In DNA, the CDR3 is TGTGCCAGCAGTTTATCCAGCGGGAGGGCCAGAGCCAAAAACATTCAGTACTTC. Amino acid sequence: CASSLSSGRARAKNIQYF.